This T cell receptor beta chain was sequenced for a study of blood T cell repertoires in COVID-19. Study background: T cells, B-cell-depleted T cells, or PBMCs supplied cDNA or gDNA.

CDR1 and CDR2 from the germline V gene are MNHEY and SMNVEV (reference sequence). V was pared by 4 bases and J by 1 base, with 13 bases between. This CDR3 region has 15 residues. Profiling relied on immunoSEQ multiplex PCR, and the TCRdb table lists in-frame clones only, not all of them. This sample has tens of thousands of clones; 75% to 90% occur once, and the top ten carry more than 25%. Enrollment of patients from Seattle took place during active infection, with longitudinal follow-up. The clonotype comes from a woman at least 80 years old with COVID-19, enrolled during active disease. This chain uses TRBV27 with TRBJ1-1; D not resolved. Material for sequencing was peripheral blood. Written as DNA, the CDR3 is TGTGCCAGCAGTTCACCCGCGGTGGGGAACACTGAAGCTTTCTTT. Its translation: CASSSPAVGNTEAFF.